The rows below give T cell receptor beta chains drawn from one sample of a study of T cell repertoires in cytomegalovirus infection. MiXCR, applied by TCRdb to the reads, yields one record per CDR3 protein. This sample has 550,000 to 850,000 distinct CDR3 sequences, with around 30% found just once. These receptors are not linked to any known antigen. This material consisted of cultured PBMCs, taken from culture after CMV antigen stimulation. Receptors originate from a human donor in good health (CMV status not recorded). Some clones in this sample may be carry-over from other donors' samples. Each CDR3 is given with its conserved first and last residue.

J gene | V gene | CDR3 protein
TRBJ2-3 | TRBV2 | CASSELSGGSWNTDTQYF
TRBJ1-5 | TRBV20-1 | CSASRQGNPNQPQHF
TRBJ2-1 | TRBV6-2/TRBV6-3 | CASSYGARRHEQFF
TRBJ2-7 | TRBV7-9 | CASSLSGTGFEQYF
TRBJ1-1 | TRBV5-6 | CASFGQGWNTEAFF
TRBJ2-3 | TRBV2 | CASSDFRGGLATSTDTQYF
TRBJ2-1 | TRBV6-8 | CASRLDGYNEQFF
TRBJ2-3 | TRBV7-6 | CASSFLDPTDTQYF
TRBJ2-7 | TRBV12-5 | CASGGGWNEQYF
TRBJ2-5 | TRBV7-2 | CASSPSGGRVRETQYF
TRBJ1-3 | TRBV20-1 | CSARAHGGGARYSSGNTIYF
TRBJ2-1 | TRBV20-1 | CSARASPLYNEQFF
TRBJ2-1 | TRBV19 | CASSPGVQRYEQFF
TRBJ2-3 | TRBV4-1 | CASSQIGLAGGDTQYF
TRBJ2-7 | TRBV29-1 | CSVKGPGNEQYF
TRBJ2-5 | TRBV27 | CASKGIAGGRETQYF
TRBJ2-7 | TRBV7-2 | CASSLAWGSIYEQYF
TRBJ2-7 | TRBV7-6 | CASSLDGGSSAYEQYF
TRBJ2-3 | TRBV7-2 | CASTPGSLPDTQYF
TRBJ1-4 | TRBV6-1 | CASSEDPTEKLFF
TRBJ2-1 | TRBV18 | CASSPSTQYNEQFF
TRBJ2-6 | TRBV20-1 | CSATGANVLTF
TRBJ1-2 | TRBV12-3/TRBV12-4 | CASSLPGNNGYTF
TRBJ2-1 | TRBV10-3 | CAISDLSRGSSYNEQFF
TRBJ2-7 | TRBV15 | CATSRGGQTGFYEQYF
TRBJ2-7 | TRBV28 | CAVTRDTPYEQYF
TRBJ2-1 | TRBV5-1 | CASSTRGDPYNEQFF
TRBJ2-1 | TRBV12-3/TRBV12-4 | CASTTVVSEQFF
TRBJ2-7 | TRBV7-2 | CASSLDAGANYEQYF
TRBJ1-2 | TRBV20-1 | CSARDETGYGYTF
TRBJ2-5 | TRBV5-1 | CASSLTPGLAPWGTQYF
TRBJ2-7 | TRBV2 | CASSVGTLYEQYF
TRBJ2-5 | TRBV4-1 | CASSPRGTATQETQYF
TRBJ1-1 | TRBV6-2/TRBV6-3 | CASSYGQVTAFF
TRBJ2-3 | TRBV30 | CAWSDGGRDTDTQYF
TRBJ2-7 | TRBV7-2 | CASNGGREYEQYF
TRBJ2-7 | TRBV7-2 | CASSLEAGSPPQYF
TRBJ1-5 | TRBV28 | CASSPGFKASNQPQHF
TRBJ2-1 | TRBV6-5 | CASSYGLGALGEQFF
TRBJ2-1 | TRBV12-5 | CASGAGESPYNEQFF
TRBJ1-5 | TRBV19 | CASSNGQGSVRQPQHF
TRBJ1-1 | TRBV28 | CASSFGETFF
TRBJ2-1 | TRBV12-5 | CASGLVRSGGASEQFF
TRBJ2-1 | TRBV7-9 | CASSFITGGLGNEQFF
TRBJ1-3 | TRBV27 | CASIGRIGNTIYF
TRBJ2-1 | TRBV10-3 | CATVTSGGNEQFF
TRBJ1-1 | TRBV7-2 | CASSMQGFGTEAFF
TRBJ2-7 | TRBV7-2 | CASSPQGTGVLGDHEQYF
TRBJ2-5 | TRBV7-2 | CASSFIVETQYF
TRBJ1-2 | TRBV18 | CASSPEQRYGYTF
TRBJ1-1 | TRBV7-6 | CASSLAQGKGNTEAFF